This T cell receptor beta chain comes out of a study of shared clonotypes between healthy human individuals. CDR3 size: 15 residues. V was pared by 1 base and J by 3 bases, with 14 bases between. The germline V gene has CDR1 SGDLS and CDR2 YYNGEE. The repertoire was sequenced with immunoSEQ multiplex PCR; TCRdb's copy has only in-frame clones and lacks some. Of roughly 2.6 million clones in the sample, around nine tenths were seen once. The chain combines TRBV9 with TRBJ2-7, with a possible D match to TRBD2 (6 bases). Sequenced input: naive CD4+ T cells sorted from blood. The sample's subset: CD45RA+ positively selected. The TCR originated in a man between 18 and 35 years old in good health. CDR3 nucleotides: TGTGCCAGCAGCGTAACCCCGGGACTTGGCTACGAGCAGTACTTC. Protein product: CASSVTPGLGYEQYF.